Listed below are T cell receptor beta chains from one sample, sequenced in a study of cytomegalovirus exposure and HLA in healthy donors. The assay was immunoSEQ multiplex PCR, and TCRdb's table has in-frame clones only and misses some. The top ten hold over 11% of the sample, which has 150,000 to 200,000 clones, approximately 79% seen once. The material sequenced was PBMCs. The source of these receptors is a man between 45 and 60 years old in good health and CMV-seropositive. CDR3s leave out the opening cysteine and the closing phenylalanine or tryptophan.

TRBJ1-2 | TRBV6-1 | ASSDRVYGYT
TRBJ1-2 | TRBV5-1 | ASSTLPGQYYGYT
TRBJ1-1 | TRBV7-9 | ASSLAGIAGLGTEAF
TRBJ2-7 | TRBV7-2 | ASSPAGHEQY
TRBJ2-3 | TRBV9 | ASSVLVSGGATDTQY
TRBJ2-1 | TRBV28 | ASSLIWDRELNEQF
TRBJ1-2 | TRBV7-2 | ASSPRGSHYGYT
TRBJ1-2 | TRBV7-9 | ASSLNGGANYGYT
TRBJ1-4 | TRBV28 | ASGGGSATNEKLF
TRBJ2-3 | TRBV10-1 | ASSENTSGHPRGDTQY
TRBJ2-2 | TRBV7-9 | ASSLVAGFNAGELF
TRBJ2-3 | TRBV7-2 | ASSLQAGGGTDTQY
TRBJ2-5 | TRBV9 | ASSVAMGGSGETQY
TRBJ2-1 | TRBV14 | ASSQEILGIDEQF
TRBJ2-3 | TRBV5-6 | ASSLGSLQDTQY